Following are 32 T cell receptor beta chains from one sample sequenced in a study of blood T cells in healthy people across ages. Sample-barcoded 5' priming and a J-beta primer mix drove a second PCR of about 6 to 12 cycles. One entry per CDR3 protein, called by TCRdb with MiXCR from the 5' RACE reads. The sample carries about 1 million distinct CDR3 sequences, 45% recorded once. Sequenced material: blood. The receptors were sampled from a woman in her sixties or seventies in good health.

This clonotype came up once. The rearrangement uses TRBV20-1 and TRBJ1-1, with unresolved D. The V end lost 0 bases, the J end lost 6 bases, and 14 bases lay between the germline ends. The germline V gene has CDR1 DFQATT and CDR2 SNEGSKA (reference sequence). CDR3 size: 14 residues. The DNA for the CDR3 is TGCAGTGCTAGAGATCTTATAATCGGCGCTGAAGCTTTCTTT. It translates to CSARDLIIGAEAFF.

The rearrangement links TRBV25-1 to TRBJ2-1; possibly TRBD1 for D (5 bases). The CDR3 runs 14 residues. The germline CDR1 and CDR2 sequences are MGHDK and SYGVNS. Trimming cost V 2 bases and J 3 bases, with 8 bases left between them. CDR3 coding DNA: TGTGCCAGCAGTGAAGGACAACGCTACAATGAGCAGTTCTTC. It specifies CASSEGQRYNEQFF.

The chain uses TRBV12-3 or TRBV12-4 and TRBJ2-5, with D possibly matching TRBD2 (5 bases). The CDR3 extends over 15 amino acids. V lost 5 bases and J lost 3, with 16 bases in between. The CDR3 sequence is CASSLRSSGKETQYF. The CDR3 nucleotides read TGTGCCAGCAGTCTTCGGTCGAGCGGCAAAGAGACCCAGTACTTC.

This clonotype was picked up a small number of times. This rearrangement joins TRBV30 to TRBJ2-7; the D gene could be TRBD1 or TRBD2 (5 bases each). Germline V gene lookup returns CDR1 GTSNPN and CDR2 SVGIG (reference sequence). Between the trimmed V and J ends, which lost 8 bases and 0 bases, there was a span of 20 bases. This CDR3 has 15 amino acids. In DNA, the CDR3 is TGTGCCGGCGACCTGGGGACCCTAAGCTCCTACGAGCAGTACTTC. Encoded protein: CAGDLGTLSSYEQYF.

The chain joins TRBV15 to TRBJ2-1; the match to TRBD2 covers 7 bases. In germline, CDR1 is LNHNV, CDR2 YYDKDF (reference sequence). The V segment lost 3 bases and the J segment 1 base; nucleotides outside the gene matches: 6. This CDR3 comprises 16 residues. CDR3 residues: CATSSNSGPSYNEQFF. The CDR3 nucleotides are TGTGCCACCAGCAGTAATAGCGGGCCATCCTACAATGAGCAGTTCTTC.

This clonotype showed up many times. The chain is built from TRBV7-9 and TRBJ2-5; D gene ambiguous. The CDR3 extends over 14 amino acids. Trimming shortened V by 2 bases and J by 2 bases, and 9 bases separated the two germline ends. Germline loops: CDR1 SEHNR, CDR2 FQNEAQ (reference sequence). The CDR3 loop reads CASSLSSLQETQYF. The CDR3 region has the DNA TGTGCCAGCAGCTTATCCAGTTTACAAGAGACCCAGTACTTC.

This clonotype was counted only a few times. For the CDR3, the DNA is TGTGCCAGCAGCCAATCTGGGGCCAACGTCCTGACTTTC. Translation: CASSQSGANVLTF. The V call is TRBV16, the J call TRBJ2-6, with no clear D. CDR3 length: 13 residues. V shed 0 bases and J shed 3 bases, with 0 bases lying between them. The germline CDR1 and CDR2 sequences are KGHSY and FQNENV.

This clonotype has more than one count but fewer than ten. The gene calls are TRBV10-3 and TRBJ1-5; D remains unclear. The germline V and J ends were trimmed by 4 bases and 1 base, with 8 bases remaining between them. This CDR3 spans 14 amino acids. Germline loops: CDR1 ENHRY, CDR2 SYGVKD. In DNA form, the CDR3 reads TGTGCCATCAGTGTAGCAGGAAGCAATCAGCCCCAGCATTTT. Protein sequence: CAISVAGSNQPQHF.

As for this clonotype: A much larger clone lies one base from this, so it may be a read error. V gene TRBV6-6 combines with J gene TRBJ2-4; 7 bases line up with TRBD2. With 4 bases clipped from V and 13 bases from J, the junction kept 13 bases outside the gene matches. The CDR3 runs to 14 residues. CDR1 is MNHNY and CDR2 is SVGAGI in the germline V gene (reference sequence). CDR3 region: CASSSGRVRYGQYF. CDR3 in DNA: TGTGCCAGCAGTTCAGGGAGGGTCCGCTACGGGCAGTACTTC.

This clonotype was detected only a few times. This rearrangement joins TRBV20-1 to TRBJ1-2; 8 bases match TRBD1. Germline lookup yields CDR1 DFQATT and CDR2 SNEGSKA (reference sequence). The J segment lost 5 bases and the V segment lost 1 base, leaving 6 bases of the junction unmatched. This CDR3 comprises 14 residues. The CDR3 protein is CSARVPGGGYGYTF. The CDR3 DNA is TGCAGTGCTAGAGTTCCAGGGGGCGGGTATGGCTACACCTTC.

The chain has TRBV29-1 and TRBJ2-1, with TRBD1 as a possible D gene (6 bases). Trimming left V 7 bases short and J 8 bases short, with 21 bases between. The CDR3 sequence is 14 residues long. Germline loops: CDR1 SQVTM, CDR2 ANQGSEA. The CDR3 bases are TGCAGCGCTGCGCGCCGACAGGAAAGGGATGAGCAGTTCTTC. Protein product: CSAARRQERDEQFF.

Comment on this clonotype: Sequence at one end of the junction differs from germline and may be a read error. This chain links TRBV18 with TRBJ2-5, with D uncertain. The end of the DNA fits TRBJ2-7 better, so the J call may be wrong. The CDR3 extends over 12 amino acids. Germline values: CDR1 KGHSH, CDR2 LQKENI. The CDR3 DNA reads TGTGTCAGCTCGGTCGACGCCACCGAGCAGTACTTC. This codes for CVSSVDATEQYF.

The V gene is TRBV15, the J gene TRBJ2-1; 7 bases match TRBD2. V lost 4 bases and J lost 4; bases outside the gene matches: 13. From germline, CDR1 is LNHNV and CDR2 YYDKDF (reference sequence). This CDR3 spans 17 amino acids. DNA for the CDR3: TGTGCCACCAGCAAACCCGGGACTACAGTTTTTTACAATGAGCAGTTCTTC. Its protein is CATSKPGTTVFYNEQFF.

The chain is built from TRBV5-1 and TRBJ2-1, with 9 nucleotides matching TRBD1. Germline V gene lookup returns CDR1 SGHRS and CDR2 YFSETQ. The length of the CDR3 is 16 residues. Unmatched junction bases numbered 8, after V lost 4 bases and J lost 3 bases. CDR3 in amino acids: CASSKGQGLNYNEQFF. The CDR3 coding sequence is TGCGCCAGCAGCAAGGGACAGGGTTTAAACTACAATGAGCAGTTCTTC.

The chain has TRBV30 and TRBJ2-1, with 11 bases aligning to TRBD2. Germline CDR1 GTSNPN, CDR2 SVGIG (reference sequence). V lost 1 base and J lost 6; bases outside the gene matches: 5. This CDR3 contains 15 residues. The CDR3 nucleotides are TGTGCCTGGAGTGGACTAGCGGGGACTTTCAATGAGCAGTTCTTC. Protein product: CAWSGLAGTFNEQFF.

This clonotype turned up a few times. The gene calls are TRBV20-1 and TRBJ2-1; D is unresolved. The germline V gene has CDR1 DFQATT and CDR2 SNEGSKA (reference sequence). The ends were cut back, 3 bases at V and 9 bases at J, with 15 bases in the middle. The CDR3 is 13 amino acids. The CDR3 region is CSASLLAHGEQFF. The CDR3 bases are TGCAGTGCTAGTCTTCTCGCGCACGGTGAGCAGTTCTTC.

This rearrangement joins TRBV3-1 to TRBJ2-1; unclear D gene. Germline V CDR1 and CDR2: LGHDT, YNNKEL (reference sequence). The CDR3 consists of 16 residues. Trimming left V 0 bases short and J 0 bases short, with 9 bases between. CDR3 protein: CASSQDTPSSYNEQFF. CDR3 nucleotide sequence: TGTGCCAGCAGCCAAGATACGCCAAGCTCCTACAATGAGCAGTTCTTC.

This rearrangement joins TRBV2 to TRBJ2-6; tentative D call: TRBD1 (6 bases). The V end lost 4 bases, the J end lost 0 bases, and 13 bases lay between the germline ends. Germline values: CDR1 SNHLY, CDR2 FYNNEI. The CDR3 spans 17 residues. CDR3 sequence reads: CASSGAGARSGANVLTF. CDR3 sequence (DNA): TGTGCCAGCAGTGGGGCAGGGGCCCGCTCTGGGGCCAACGTCCTGACTTTC.

This clonotype is a singleton in its sample. The chain carries TRBV6-1 and TRBJ2-1; weak D call: TRBD1 (5 bases). Germline V gene sequence: CDR1 MNHNS, CDR2 SASEGT. The CDR3 runs 12 residues. V shed 7 bases and J shed 4 bases, with 8 bases lying between them. The DNA of the CDR3 is TGTGCCAGCATACAGGAATACAATGAGCAGTTCTTC. Encoded protein: CASIQEYNEQFF.

In the case of this clonotype: This may be a read error, as it is one base from a much larger clone. This chain uses TRBV7-3 with TRBJ2-5; D ambiguous. The V gene lost 5 bases and the J gene lost 11 bases, with 15 bases spanning the gap. The germline V gene encodes CDR1 SGHTA and CDR2 FQGTGA. CDR3 length equals 12 residues. CDR3 protein: CASSPPSNEQYF. DNA for the CDR3: TGTGCCAGCAGCCCTCCAAGCAATGAGCAGTACTTC.

A single count supports this clonotype. The V call is TRBV29-1, the J call TRBJ1-2; the D is unclear. The germline V gene has CDR1 SQVTM and CDR2 ANQGSEA. Trimming cost V 5 bases and J 8 bases, with 18 bases left between them. The CDR3 has 13 amino acids. Written as DNA, the CDR3 is TGCAGCGTTTTTGAGAGTAGGGCGAAAGGCTACACCTTC. It codes for CSVFESRAKGYTF.

This clonotype has just a few counts. The V and J genes are TRBV20-1 and TRBJ2-1; 15 positions agree with TRBD2. This CDR3 contains 17 residues. Trimming removed 1 base from V and 8 bases from J; junction bases left unmatched: 9. Germline V gives CDR1 DFQATT, CDR2 SNEGSKA (reference sequence). The CDR3 region has the DNA TGCAGTGCTAGAGGTTCCTGGACTAGCGGGAGGGTCGATGAGCAGTTCTTC. Encoded protein: CSARGSWTSGRVDEQFF.

The rearrangement links TRBV10-3 to TRBJ2-3; maybe TRBD2 (6 bases). V gave up 0 bases and J gave up 5 bases, with 18 bases separating them. The germline gives CDR1 ENHRY, CDR2 SYGVKD. The CDR3 totals 17 residues. Here the CDR3 reads CAISESISGGGLDTQYF. CDR3 in DNA: TGTGCCATCAGTGAGTCGATAAGCGGCGGAGGGCTAGATACGCAGTATTTT.

Notes on this clonotype: This may be a read error: a much more frequent sequence differs by one nucleotide. V usage is TRBV6-2 or TRBV6-3 and J usage is TRBJ2-7; no reliable D call. The better agreement between TRBJ2-5 and the DNA end casts doubt on the J call. Germline-derived CDR1 and CDR2 are MNHEY and SVGEGT. There are 13 residues in the CDR3. CDR3 DNA: TGTGCCAGCAGTTACTTAGAGTTGGAGACCCAGTACTTC. It encodes CASSYLELETQYF.

As to this clonotype: An end of the junction does not agree with germline; a read error may underlie this. The chain has TRBV6-5 and TRBJ2-5; the D is unclear. Germline CDR1 is MNHEY and CDR2 is SVGAGI. CDR3 length: 14 amino acids. CDR3 loop: CANSVTYYHETQYF. The CDR3 DNA reads as TGTGCCAACAGTGTCACATACTATCACGAGACCCAGTACTTC.

The rearrangement links TRBV11-2 to TRBJ2-7; tentative D call: TRBD1 (5 bases). V was clipped by 0 bases and J by 0 bases, with 9 bases between them. The CDR3 sequence is 15 residues long. Looked up from germline, CDR1 is SGHAT and CDR2 is FQNNGV. The DNA of the CDR3 is TGTGCCAGCAGCTTAGAAGGGGCCAGCTCCTACGAGCAGTACTTC. Protein product: CASSLEGASSYEQYF.

The genes are TRBV19 and TRBJ2-5, with a possible D match to TRBD2 (5 bases). The CDR3 extends over 14 amino acids. Trimming left V 6 bases short and J 1 base short, with 12 bases between. CDR1 is LNHDA and CDR2 is SQIVND in the germline V gene (reference sequence). The CDR3 DNA sequence: TGTGCCAGTAGAGAGTGGAGCGGCCAAGAGACCCAGTACTTC. This encodes CASREWSGQETQYF.

The rearrangement links TRBV5-1 to TRBJ1-2; 9 bases agree with TRBD1. In germline, CDR1 is SGHRS, CDR2 YFSETQ. The trim removed 4 bases at V and 8 bases at J, leaving 9 bases unmatched. CDR3 length: 14 residues. CDR3 in amino acids: CASSPGTGFGGYTF. CDR3 nucleotides: TGCGCCAGCAGCCCGGGGACAGGGTTCGGGGGCTACACCTTC. Full variable domain (rest looked up from reference TRBV5-1 and TRBJ1-2): KAGVTQTPRYLIKTRGQQVTLSCSPISGHRSVSWYQQTPGQGLQFLFEYFSETQRNKGNFPGRFSGRQFSNSRSEMNVSTLELGDSALYLCASSPGTGFGGYTFGSGTRLTVV.

The sample holds a few counts of this clonotype. The genes are TRBV15 and TRBJ1-2, with D perhaps matching TRBD1 (5 bases). The CDR3 extends over 14 amino acids. Trimming took 3 bases from V and 4 from J, leaving 12 bases between them. Germline V gene sequence: CDR1 LNHNV, CDR2 YYDKDF (reference sequence). DNA for the CDR3: TGTGCCACCAGCAGGGGGGACGTCTCCTATGGCTACACCTTC. Protein product: CATSRGDVSYGYTF. Full variable domain (missing parts from reference TRBV15 and TRBJ1-2): DAMVIQNPRYQVTQFGKPVTLSCSQTLNHNVMYWYQQKSSQAPKLLFHYYDKDFNNEADTPDNFQSRRPNTSFCFLDIRSPGLGDTAMYLCATSRGDVSYGYTFGSGTRLTVV.

This clonotype was counted only a few times. The chain carries TRBV27 and TRBJ2-1; weak D call: TRBD2 (6 bases). The CDR3 spans 15 residues. Germline CDR1 and CDR2: MNHEY and SMNVEV (reference sequence). The V end was cut by 2 bases, the J end by 8 bases, with 16 bases between. Here the CDR3 DNA reads TGTGCCAGCAGTTTACGTGTCGGGAGAGGGCATGAGCAGTTCTTC. As protein: CASSLRVGRGHEQFF.

This clonotype came up a few times. The chain recombines TRBV4-2 with TRBJ2-5, with 12 bases aligning to TRBD2. From germline, CDR1 is LGHNA and CDR2 YNFKEQ. The V segment lost 3 bases and the J segment 5 bases; nucleotides outside the gene matches: 13. The CDR3 is 18 amino acids. CDR3 protein: CASSHQLAGGRVQETQYF. In nucleotides, the CDR3 is TGTGCCAGCAGCCATCAACTAGCGGGAGGTAGAGTTCAGGAGACCCAGTACTTC.

This clonotype was observed a few times. The J gene is TRBJ1-2, the V gene TRBV6-1; D is undetermined. Trimming pared 3 bases from V and 1 base from J, leaving 12 bases between. CDR1 is MNHNS, CDR2 SASEGT, per germline. CDR3 length: 15 residues. In nucleotides, the CDR3 is TGTGCCAGCAGTGATGGGGTGACGGTTAACTATGGCTACACCTTC. Protein sequence: CASSDGVTVNYGYTF.